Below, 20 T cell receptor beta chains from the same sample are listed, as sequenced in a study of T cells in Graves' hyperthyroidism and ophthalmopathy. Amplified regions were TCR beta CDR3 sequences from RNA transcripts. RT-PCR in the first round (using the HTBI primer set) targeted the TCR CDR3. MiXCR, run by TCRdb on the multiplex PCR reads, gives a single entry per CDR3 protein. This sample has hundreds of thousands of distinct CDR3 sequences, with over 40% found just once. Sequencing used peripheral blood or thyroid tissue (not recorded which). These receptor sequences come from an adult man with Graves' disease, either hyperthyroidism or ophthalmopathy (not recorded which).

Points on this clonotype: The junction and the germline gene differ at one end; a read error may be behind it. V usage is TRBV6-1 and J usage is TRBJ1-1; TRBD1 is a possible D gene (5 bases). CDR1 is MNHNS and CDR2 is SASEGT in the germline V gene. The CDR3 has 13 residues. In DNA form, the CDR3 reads TGTGCCAGCGGTGAACAGGACACGACTGAAGCTTTCTTT. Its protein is CASGEQDTTEAFF.

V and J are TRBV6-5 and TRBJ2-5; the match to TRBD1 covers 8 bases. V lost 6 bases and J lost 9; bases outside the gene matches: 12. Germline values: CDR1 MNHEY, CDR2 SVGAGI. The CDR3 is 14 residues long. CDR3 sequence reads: CASSRTGFGQPQYF. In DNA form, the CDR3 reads TGTGCCAGCAGCAGGACAGGGTTTGGTCAGCCCCAGTACTTC.

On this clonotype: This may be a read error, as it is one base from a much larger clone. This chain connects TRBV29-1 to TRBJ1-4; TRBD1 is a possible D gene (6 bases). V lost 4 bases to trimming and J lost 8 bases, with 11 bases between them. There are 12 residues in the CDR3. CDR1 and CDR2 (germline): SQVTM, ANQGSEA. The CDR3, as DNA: TGCAGCGTTGTACAGGGTACAGAAAAACTGTTTTTT. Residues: CSVVQGTEKLFF.

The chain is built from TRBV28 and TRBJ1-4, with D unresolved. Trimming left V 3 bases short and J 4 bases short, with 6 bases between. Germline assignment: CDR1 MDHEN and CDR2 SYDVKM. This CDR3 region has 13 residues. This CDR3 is CASSLYRNEKLFF. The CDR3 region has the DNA TGTGCCAGCAGTTTGTACCGTAATGAAAAACTGTTTTTT.

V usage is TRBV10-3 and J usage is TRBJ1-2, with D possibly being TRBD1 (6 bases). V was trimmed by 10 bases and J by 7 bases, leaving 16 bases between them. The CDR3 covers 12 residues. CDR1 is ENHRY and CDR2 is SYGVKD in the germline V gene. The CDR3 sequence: CATTSGASGYTF. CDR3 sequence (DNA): TGTGCCACCACATCAGGGGCCTCTGGCTACACCTTC.

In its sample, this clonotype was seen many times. CDR3: CASRRDREGTIYF. CDR3 nucleotides: TGCGCCAGCCGACGGGACAGGGAAGGCACCATATATTTT. V is TRBV5-1 and J is TRBJ1-3; 9 bases are a match to TRBD1. Unmatched junction bases numbered 8, after V lost 7 bases and J lost 9 bases. Germline loops: CDR1 SGHRS, CDR2 YFSETQ. The CDR3 spans 13 residues. Full variable domain (remainder filled in from reference TRBV5-1 and TRBJ1-3): KAGVTQTPRYLIKTRGQQVTLSCSPISGHRSVSWYQQTPGQGLQFLFEYFSETQRNKGNFPGRFSGRQFSNSRSEMNVSTLELGDSALYLCASRRDREGTIYFGEGSWLTVV.

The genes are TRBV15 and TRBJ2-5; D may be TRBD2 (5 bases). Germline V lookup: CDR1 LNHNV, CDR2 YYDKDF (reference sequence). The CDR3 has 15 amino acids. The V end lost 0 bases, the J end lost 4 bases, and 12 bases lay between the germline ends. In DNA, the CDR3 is TGTGCCACCAGCAGAGATCGGGTGGCGGGAGAGACCCAGTACTTC. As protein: CATSRDRVAGETQYF.

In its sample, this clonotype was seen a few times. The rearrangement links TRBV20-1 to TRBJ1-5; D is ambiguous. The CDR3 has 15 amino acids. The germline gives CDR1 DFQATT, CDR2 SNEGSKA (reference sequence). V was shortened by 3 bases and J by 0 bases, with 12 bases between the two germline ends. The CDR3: CSASPPGYSNQPQHF. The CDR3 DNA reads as TGCAGTGCTAGTCCACCCGGCTATAGCAATCAGCCCCAGCATTTT.

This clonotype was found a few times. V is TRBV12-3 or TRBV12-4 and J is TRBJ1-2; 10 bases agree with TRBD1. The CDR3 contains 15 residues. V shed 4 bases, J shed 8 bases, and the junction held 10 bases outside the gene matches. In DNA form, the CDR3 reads TGTGCCAGCAGTTCATCACCGACAGGGGGCGGGGGCTACACCTTC. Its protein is CASSSSPTGGGGYTF.

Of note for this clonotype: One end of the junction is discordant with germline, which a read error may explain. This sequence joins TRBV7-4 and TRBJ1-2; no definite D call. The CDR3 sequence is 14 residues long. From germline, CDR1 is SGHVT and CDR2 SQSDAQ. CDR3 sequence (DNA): TGTGCCAGCAGCCCCTACATCGCCAACTATGACTACACCTTC. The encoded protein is CASSPYIANYDYTF.

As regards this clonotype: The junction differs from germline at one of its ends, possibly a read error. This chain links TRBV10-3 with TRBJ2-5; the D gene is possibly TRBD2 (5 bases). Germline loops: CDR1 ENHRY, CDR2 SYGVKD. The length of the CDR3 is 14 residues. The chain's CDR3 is CAIRDTGSQETQYF. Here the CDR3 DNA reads TGTGCCATCCGTGACACGGGGTCGCAGGAGACCCAGTACTTC.

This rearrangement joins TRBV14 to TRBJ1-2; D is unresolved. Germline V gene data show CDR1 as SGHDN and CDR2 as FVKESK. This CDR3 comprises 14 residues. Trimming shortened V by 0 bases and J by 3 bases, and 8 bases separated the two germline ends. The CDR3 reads CASSQDTGYYGYTF. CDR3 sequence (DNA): TGTGCCAGCAGCCAAGATACGGGCTACTATGGCTACACCTTC.

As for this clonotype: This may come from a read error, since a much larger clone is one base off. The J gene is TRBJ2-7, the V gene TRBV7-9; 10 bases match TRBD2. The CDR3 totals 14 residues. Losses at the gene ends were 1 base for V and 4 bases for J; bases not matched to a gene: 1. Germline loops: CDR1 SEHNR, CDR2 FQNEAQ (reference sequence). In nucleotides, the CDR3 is TGTGCCAGCAGCTTAGAACTAGCGGGATACGAGCAGTACTTC. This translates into CASSLELAGYEQYF.

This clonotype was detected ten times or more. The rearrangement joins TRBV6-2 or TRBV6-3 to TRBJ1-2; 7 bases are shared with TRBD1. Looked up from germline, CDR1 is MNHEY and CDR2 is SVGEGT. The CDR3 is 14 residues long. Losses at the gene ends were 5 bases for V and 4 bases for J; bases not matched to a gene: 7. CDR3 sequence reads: CASSAPGQIYGYTF. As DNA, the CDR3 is TGTGCCAGCAGTGCGCCGGGACAGATCTATGGCTACACCTTC.

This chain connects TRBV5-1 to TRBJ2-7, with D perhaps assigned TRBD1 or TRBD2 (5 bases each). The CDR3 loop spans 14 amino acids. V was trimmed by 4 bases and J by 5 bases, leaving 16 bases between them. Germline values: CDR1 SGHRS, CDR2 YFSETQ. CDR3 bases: TGCGCCAGCAGCCCAGTGGGGATGGGGGACGAGCAGTACTTC. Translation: CASSPVGMGDEQYF.

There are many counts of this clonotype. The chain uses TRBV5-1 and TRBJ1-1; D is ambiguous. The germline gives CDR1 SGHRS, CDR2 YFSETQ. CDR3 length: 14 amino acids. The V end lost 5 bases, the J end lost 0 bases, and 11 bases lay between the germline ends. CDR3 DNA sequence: TGCGCCAGCAGTAGCGCGGGGATGAACACTGAAGCTTTCTTT. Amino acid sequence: CASSSAGMNTEAFF.

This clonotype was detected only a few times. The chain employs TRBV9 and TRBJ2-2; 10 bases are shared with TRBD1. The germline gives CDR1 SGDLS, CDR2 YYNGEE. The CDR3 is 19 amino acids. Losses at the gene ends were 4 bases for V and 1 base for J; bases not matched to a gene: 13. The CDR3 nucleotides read TGTGCCAGCAGCAACCGACAGGGGGCCGCTACGCAGAACACCGGGGAGCTGTTTTTT. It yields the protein CASSNRQGAATQNTGELFF.

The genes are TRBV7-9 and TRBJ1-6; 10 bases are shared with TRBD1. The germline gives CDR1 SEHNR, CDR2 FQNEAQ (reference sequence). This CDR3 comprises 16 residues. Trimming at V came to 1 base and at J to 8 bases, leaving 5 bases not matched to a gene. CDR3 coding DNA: TGTGCCAGCAGCTTAGAAGGGACAGGGGTTTATTCACCCCTCCACTTT. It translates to CASSLEGTGVYSPLHF.

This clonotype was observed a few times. For the CDR3, the DNA is TGTGCCAGCAGCCAGGGGACCAACACCGGGGAGCTGTTTTTT. It translates to CASSQGTNTGELFF. The chain has TRBV11-1 and TRBJ2-2; TRBD1 is a possible D gene (6 bases). The V and J ends lost 5 bases and 2 bases respectively, with 9 bases between them. CDR1 and CDR2 from the germline V gene are SGHAT and FQDESV (reference sequence). The CDR3 loop spans 14 amino acids.

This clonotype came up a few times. CDR3 sequence reads: CASTRVEKIQPQHF. The CDR3, as DNA: TGTGCCAGCACCCGGGTGGAGAAGATCCAGCCCCAGCATTTT. V and J are TRBV2 and TRBJ1-5; no clear D gene. This CDR3 is built from 14 residues. V was shortened by 7 bases and J by 7 bases, with 17 bases between the two germline ends. Per the germline V gene, CDR1 is SNHLY and CDR2 is FYNNEI.